What follows describes a single T cell receptor beta chain. This entry belongs to a study of T cell responses to AZD1222 COVID-19 vaccine. Trimming cost V 0 bases and J 2 bases, with 10 bases left between them. CDR1 is SGHDN and CDR2 is FVKESK in the germline V gene. The CDR3 has 15 residues. Generated by immunoSEQ multiplex PCR, the TCRdb table keeps only in-frame clones and is missing some. The sample carries 90,000 or so clones, around 90% recorded once. The sequencing here drew on peripheral blood, taken on day 0 of AZD1222 vaccination. This clonotype originated in an adult in good health. The chain joins TRBV14 to TRBJ1-2; tentatively, D is TRBD1 (6 bases). CDR3 residues: CASSQDRDKNYGYTF. The CDR3 DNA sequence: TGTGCCAGCAGCCAAGATAGGGACAAGAACTATGGCTACACCTTC.